One sample yielded the 10 T cell receptor beta chains listed below, sequenced in a study of T cells in tuberculosis. Sorting used thawed, overnight-rested PBMC stained with anti-CD3, a viability dye and GMM-loaded CD1B tetramer. The lipid loaded on the CD1B tetramers was C32 glucose monomycolate from Rhodococcus equi. Sequencing used immunoSEQ multiplex PCR; TCRdb keeps in-frame clones, though not all of them. The repertoire holds tens of thousands of clones, with approximately 90% as singletons. Sequenced material: CD1b-GMM tetramer-negative cells sorted from PBMCs. These receptors came from an adult woman with latent tuberculosis.

J is TRBJ2-3 and V is TRBV27; 8 nucleotides agree with TRBD1. The germline CDR1 and CDR2 sequences are MNHEY and SMNVEV (reference sequence). J was trimmed by 4 bases and V by 6 bases; bases with no gene match: 12. This CDR3 spans 16 amino acids. CDR3 protein: CASRGTDRGKADTQYF. CDR3 DNA sequence: TGTGCCAGCAGGGGCACAGACAGGGGAAAGGCAGATACGCAGTATTTT.

The chain uses TRBV7-2 and TRBJ2-7; possible D gene TRBD2, 5 bases. The germline gives CDR1 SGHTA, CDR2 FQGNSA. V lost 0 bases, J lost 0 bases, and 9 bases lay in between. The CDR3 runs to 15 residues. In DNA form, the CDR3 reads TGTGCCAGCAGCTTAGCGGGAGACCCCTCCTACGAGCAGTACGTC. Protein product: CASSLAGDPSYEQYV.

This chain connects TRBV13 to TRBJ2-5; perhaps TRBD1 as D (5 bases). Gene TRBJ2-7 matches the end of the DNA better, so the J call may be wrong. The germline V gene has CDR1 PRHDT and CDR2 FYEKMQ (reference sequence). This CDR3 region has 15 residues. The CDR3 spells CASTLGQGPFPEQYF. The CDR3 bases are TGTGCCAGCACCCTAGGGCAGGGCCCTTTCCCCGAGCAGTACTTC.

This chain joins TRBV28 and TRBJ1-1; TRBD1 matches 8 bases. This CDR3 has 14 residues. With 4 bases clipped from V and 6 bases from J, the junction kept 7 bases outside the gene matches. The germline CDR1 and CDR2 sequences are MDHEN and SYDVKM. The CDR3 nucleotides read TGTGCCAGCAGTTCGGGACAGGTAGGGGCTGAAGCTTTCTTT. Protein sequence: CASSSGQVGAEAFF. Complete variable domain (other parts from reference TRBV28 and TRBJ1-1): DVKVTQSSRYLVKRTGEKVFLECVQDMDHENMFWYRQDPGLGLRLIYFSYDVKMKEKGDIPEGYSVSREKKERFSLILESASTNQTSMYLCASSSGQVGAEAFFGQGTRLTVV.

The rearrangement uses TRBV5-4 and TRBJ1-1; a possible D gene is TRBD1 (6 bases). This CDR3 region has 15 residues. CDR1 and CDR2 (germline): SGHNT, YYREEE (reference sequence). V gave up 1 base and J gave up 3 bases, with 13 bases separating them. Written as DNA, the CDR3 is TGTGCCAGCAGCTTGACAGGGCGGGGGGACACTGAAGCTTTCTTT. As protein: CASSLTGRGDTEAFF.

This clone was seen a few times. The V and J genes are TRBV27 and TRBJ1-2; D might be TRBD1 (6 bases). Germline lookup yields CDR1 MNHEY and CDR2 SMNVEV (reference sequence). The CDR3 has 12 residues. V was pared by 3 bases and J by 8 bases, with 10 bases between. The CDR3 protein is CASSFRGGGYTF. CDR3 sequence (DNA): TGTGCCAGCAGTTTTAGGGGGGGAGGCTACACCTTC.

In this sample, this clone turned up a few times. This CDR3 is also generated by other DNA sequences in the sample. The J gene is TRBJ1-6, the V gene TRBV7-9; TRBD1 is a possible D gene (6 bases). V lost 4 bases to trimming and J lost 7 bases, with 11 bases between them. Per germline, CDR1 SEHNR and CDR2 FQNEAQ (reference sequence). The CDR3 is made up of 14 amino acids. The CDR3, as DNA: TGTGCCAGCAGCTATGGGCAGGGGAATTCACCCCTCCACTTT. Protein product: CASSYGQGNSPLHF. The complete variable domain, with remaining parts taken from reference TRBV7-9 and TRBJ1-6, reads DTGVSQNPRHKITKRGQNVTFRCDPISEHNRLYWYRQTLGQGPEFLTYFQNEAQLEKSRLLSDRFSAERPKGSFSTLEIQRTEQGDSAMYLCASSYGQGNSPLHFGNGTRLTVT.

The chain combines TRBV18 with TRBJ2-5; D not resolved. Germline CDR1 and CDR2: KGHSH and LQKENI. V lost 5 bases and J lost 5, with 9 bases in between. CDR3 length: 12 amino acids. CDR3 loop: CASSTTGETQYF. The CDR3 DNA reads TGTGCCAGCTCAACCACCGGGGAGACCCAGTACTTC.

This chain connects TRBV19 to TRBJ1-1; D perhaps matches TRBD1 (5 bases). Germline CDR1 and CDR2: LNHDA and SQIVND (reference sequence). V was shortened by 7 bases and J by 3 bases, with 12 bases between the two germline ends. The CDR3 consists of 13 residues. CDR3 DNA sequence: TGTGCCAGTACCAGGGATCGAGACACTGAAGCTTTCTTT. This encodes CASTRDRDTEAFF.

The gene calls are TRBV27 and TRBJ2-5, with 12 bases aligning to TRBD2. The CDR3 consists of 15 residues. Trimming took 4 bases from V and 2 from J; bases not matched to a gene: 2. From germline, CDR1 is MNHEY and CDR2 SMNVEV (reference sequence). The CDR3 DNA is TGTGCCAGCAGTTCTAGCGGGGGGGAGCAAGAGACCCAGTACTTC. Amino acid sequence: CASSSSGGEQETQYF.